Listed below are T cell receptor beta chains from one sample, sequenced in a study of a mutant IDH1 vaccine in newly diagnosed glioma. Sequencing used immunoSEQ multiplex PCR; TCRdb keeps in-frame clones, though not all of them. This table has tens of thousands of clones, about 83% appearing once. The sample here was PBMCs, taken from a glioma patient treated with radiotherapy, temozolomide or both. The receptors were gathered from a woman between 50 and 59 years old with glioma. CDR3s include the opening cysteine and the closing phenylalanine or tryptophan. The D gene is left open where the match is weak. Clone size appears in some rows only: once, few, many, or a class for an expanded clone.

j_call d_call v_call clone_size cdr3_nt cdr3_aa
TRBJ1-6 NA TRBV4-1 NA TGCGCCAGCAGCCTGCCAATTCCTGGGAGGGGCCGGTATTCACCCCTCCACTTT CASSLPIPGRGRYSPLHF
TRBJ2-7 NA TRBV6-1 NA TGTGCCGCAGAGCCCGGGACAAGCTCCTACGAGCAGTACTTC CAAEPGTSSYEQYF
TRBJ2-1 NA TRBV10-3 NA TGTGCCATCAGTGAGTCGAGCAGGGGTCTTTACAATGAGCAGTTCTTC CAISESSRGLYNEQFF
TRBJ1-5 NA TRBV6-6 few TGTGCCAGCAGTTCGGGCAATACGGGGAGTCAGCCCCAGCATTTT CASSSGNTGSQPQHF
TRBJ1-4 TRBD1 TRBV7-9 NA TGTGCCAGCAGCCCCGCTACAGGGGGCATGGAAAAACTGTTTTTT CASSPATGGMEKLFF
TRBJ2-3 TRBD1 TRBV6-4 NA TGTGCCAGCAGTGCCGCGACAGGGGTCGCAGATACGCAGTATTTT CASSAATGVADTQYF
TRBJ1-1 NA TRBV9 NA TGTGCCAGCAGCCCCCCGGGGCGAAGCACTGAAGCTTTCTTT CASSPPGRSTEAFF
TRBJ2-2 TRBD2 TRBV11-2 NA TGTGCCAGCAAACCTAGCGGGGCGAACACCGGGGAGCTGTTTTTT CASKPSGANTGELFF
TRBJ1-2 NA TRBV6-5 NA TGTGCCAGCAGTTACGCAGGGGACTATGGCTACACCTTC CASSYAGDYGYTF
TRBJ1-1 NA TRBV12-5 NA TGTGCTAGTGGTCGGCCTATGCCGGGTGAAGCTTTCTTT CASGRPMPGEAFF
TRBJ2-3 NA TRBV13 NA TGTGCCAGCAGCTTTCAAATAGGCACAGATACGCAGTATTTT CASSFQIGTDTQYF
TRBJ2-2 TRBD2 TRBV5-1 NA TGCGCCAGCAGATCCGGACTAGCGGGGGCCCGAGTGATCGGGGAGCTGTTTTTT CASRSGLAGARVIGELFF
TRBJ2-3 NA TRBV5-6 few TGTGCCAGCAGCTTGGGCCTAGGTACGCAGTATTTT CASSLGLGTQYF
TRBJ1-5 NA TRBV9 NA TGTGCCAGCAGCGAAACGGGGGACCCAAATCAGCCCCAGCATTTT CASSETGDPNQPQHF
TRBJ1-4 NA TRBV6-5 NA TGTGCCAGCAGTTACTCCAGCCCCTATGAAAAACTGTTTTTT CASSYSSPYEKLFF
TRBJ2-7 NA TRBV7-6 NA TGTGCCAGCAGCCGACGACAGGATGCGCAGTACTTC CASSRRQDAQYF
TRBJ2-2 TRBD2 TRBV5-4 NA TGTGCCAGCAGCTCTCTAGCGGGGGGGAAAACCGGGGAGCTGTTTTTT CASSSLAGGKTGELFF
TRBJ1-5 NA TRBV6-1 NA TGTGCCAGCACCCGGGGCGATCAGCCCCAGCATTTT CASTRGDQPQHF
TRBJ2-1 TRBD1 TRBV6-5 NA TGTGCCAGCAGAAAACTCGACACAGGGGGCGAGCAGTTCTTC CASRKLDTGGEQFF
TRBJ2-7 TRBD1 TRBV11-2 NA TGTGCCAGCACCGAAGGACAGGGGGCCTACGAGCAGTACTTC CASTEGQGAYEQYF
TRBJ2-2 TRBD1 TRBV9 NA TGTGCCAGCAGCGTAGGACAGGGGGCTGTAACCGGGGAGCTGTTTTTT CASSVGQGAVTGELFF
TRBJ1-1 NA TRBV28 NA TGTGCCAGCAGCGAAATTCGCCGCGGGAACACTGAAGCTTTCTTT CASSEIRRGNTEAFF
TRBJ1-1 TRBD1 TRBV6-5 NA TGTGCCAGCCACAGGGGGGGGAACACTGAAGCTTTCTTT CASHRGGNTEAFF
TRBJ1-2 NA TRBV19 NA TGTGCCAGTAGTATCTTGCCAGGGAACGGCTACACCTTC CASSILPGNGYTF